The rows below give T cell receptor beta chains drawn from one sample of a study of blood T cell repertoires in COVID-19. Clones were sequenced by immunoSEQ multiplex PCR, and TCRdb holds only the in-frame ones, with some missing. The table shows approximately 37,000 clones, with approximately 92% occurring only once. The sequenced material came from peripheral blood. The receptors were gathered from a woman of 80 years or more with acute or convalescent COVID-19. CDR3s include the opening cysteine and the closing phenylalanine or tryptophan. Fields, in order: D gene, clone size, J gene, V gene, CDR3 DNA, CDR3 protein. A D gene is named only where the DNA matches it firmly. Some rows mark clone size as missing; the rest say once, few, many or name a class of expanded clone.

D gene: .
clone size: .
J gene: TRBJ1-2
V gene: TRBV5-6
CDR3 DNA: TGTGCCAGCAGCTTAGGGGCGAACTATGGCTACACCTTC
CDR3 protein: CASSLGANYGYTF

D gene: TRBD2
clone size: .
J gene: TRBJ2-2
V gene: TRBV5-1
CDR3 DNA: TGCGCCAGCAGCTTCCTAGCGGGGGGGAACACCGGGGAGCTGTTTTTT
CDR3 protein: CASSFLAGGNTGELFF

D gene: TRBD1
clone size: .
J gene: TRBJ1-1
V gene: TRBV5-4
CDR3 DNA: TGTGCCAGCAGCCCGACAGGGAGCATGAACACTGAAGCTTTCTTT
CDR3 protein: CASSPTGSMNTEAFF

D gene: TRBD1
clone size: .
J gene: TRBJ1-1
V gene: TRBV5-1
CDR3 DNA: TGCGCCAGCAGCTTGGCCAGGGACAGCACCTGGGGGAACACTGAAGCTTTCTTT
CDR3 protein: CASSLARDSTWGNTEAFF

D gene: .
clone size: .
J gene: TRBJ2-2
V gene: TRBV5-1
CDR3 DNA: TGCGCCAGCAGGTCCGGGACACCGAACACCGGGGAGCTGTTTTTT
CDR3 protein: CASRSGTPNTGELFF

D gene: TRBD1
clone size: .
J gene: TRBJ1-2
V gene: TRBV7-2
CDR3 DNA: TGTGCCAGCAGGGACAGGGTTCTGTCAGAAGGCTACACCTTC
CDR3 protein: CASRDRVLSEGYTF

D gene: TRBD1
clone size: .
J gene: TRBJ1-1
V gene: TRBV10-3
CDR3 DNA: TGTGCCATCAGATCGGGGACAGAGGGCACTGAAGCTTTCTTT
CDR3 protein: CAIRSGTEGTEAFF

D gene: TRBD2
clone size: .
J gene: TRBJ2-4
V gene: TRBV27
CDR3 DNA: TGTGCCAGCAGTTTAAAGGGCGGGGGGGCCGGAGTCGCCAAAAACATTCAGTACTTC
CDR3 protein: CASSLKGGGAGVAKNIQYF

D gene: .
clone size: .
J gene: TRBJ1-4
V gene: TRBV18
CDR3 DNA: TGTGCCAGCTGGACCGGGGTTACTAATGAAAAACTGTTTTTT
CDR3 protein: CASWTGVTNEKLFF

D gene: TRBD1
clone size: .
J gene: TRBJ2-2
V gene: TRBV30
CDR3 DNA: TGTGCCTCCGCCGACAGGGTCATCACCGGGGAGCTGTTTTTT
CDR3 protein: CASADRVITGELFF

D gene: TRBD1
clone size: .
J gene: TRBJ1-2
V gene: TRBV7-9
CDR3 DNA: TGTGCCAGCAGCTTCGACAGGGCGACAGGCTACACCTTC
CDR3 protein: CASSFDRATGYTF

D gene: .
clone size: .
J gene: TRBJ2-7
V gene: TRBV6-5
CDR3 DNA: TGTGCCAGCAGTTACTCGACCCAGGGGTTTCTGTACGAGCAGTACTTC
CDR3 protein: CASSYSTQGFLYEQYF

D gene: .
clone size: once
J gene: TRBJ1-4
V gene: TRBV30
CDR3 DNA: TGTGCCTGGAGCGACTGGGGGCGCGAAAAACTGTTTTTT
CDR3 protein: CAWSDWGREKLFF

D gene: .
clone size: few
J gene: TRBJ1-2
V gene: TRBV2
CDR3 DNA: TGTGCCAGCAGTGCTACTACAGGGATTGGAGGCTACACCTTC
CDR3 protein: CASSATTGIGGYTF

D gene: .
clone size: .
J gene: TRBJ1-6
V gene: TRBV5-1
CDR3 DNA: TGCGCCAGCAGCTTGGACAGGGTAGCTTCACCCCTCCACTTT
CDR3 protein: CASSLDRVASPLHF

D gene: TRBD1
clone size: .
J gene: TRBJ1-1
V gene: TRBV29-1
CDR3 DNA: TGCAGCGCTTACAGGGGGCGAACTGAAGCTTTCTTT
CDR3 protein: CSAYRGRTEAFF

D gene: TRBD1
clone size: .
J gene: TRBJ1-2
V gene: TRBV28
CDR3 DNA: TGTGCCACCCCAGCTCAGGGGGACCTCTATGGCTACACCTTC
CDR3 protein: CATPAQGDLYGYTF

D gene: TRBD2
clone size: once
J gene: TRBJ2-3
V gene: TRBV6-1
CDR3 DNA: TGTGCCAGCTGCGAAGCGGGGGGTATAAATACGCAGTATTTT
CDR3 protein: CASCEAGGINTQYF

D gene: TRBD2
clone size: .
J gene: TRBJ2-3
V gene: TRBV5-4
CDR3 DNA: TGTGCCAGCAGCAGCGGGGGCGCAAGCACAGATACGCAGTATTTT
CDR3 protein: CASSSGGASTDTQYF

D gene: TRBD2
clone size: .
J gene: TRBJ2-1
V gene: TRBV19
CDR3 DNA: TGTGCCAGTAGTATGTCTAGCGGGGGGGCCAAGCGGAATGAGCAGTTCTTC
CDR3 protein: CASSMSSGGAKRNEQFF

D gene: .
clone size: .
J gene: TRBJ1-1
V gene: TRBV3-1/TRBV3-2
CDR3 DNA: TGTGCCAGCAGCCAAGTCAAGGAGTTGGCTTTCTTT
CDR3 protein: CASSQVKELAFF

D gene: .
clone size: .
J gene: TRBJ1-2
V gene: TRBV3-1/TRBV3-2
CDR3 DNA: TGTGCCAGCAGCCAATGGACAGTTAACTATGGCTACACCTTC
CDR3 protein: CASSQWTVNYGYTF

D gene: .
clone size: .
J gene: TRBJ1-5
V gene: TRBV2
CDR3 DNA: TGTGCCAGCAGTGAAGGGGGACAACAGCCCCAGCATTTT
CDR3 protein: CASSEGGQQPQHF

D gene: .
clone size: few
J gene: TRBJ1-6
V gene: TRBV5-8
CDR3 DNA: TGTGCCAGCCCAGACCCGGGTCCTGCATATTCACCCCTCCACTTT
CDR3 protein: CASPDPGPAYSPLHF

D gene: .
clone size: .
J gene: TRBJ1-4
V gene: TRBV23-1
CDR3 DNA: TGCGCCACCTCGCACGAGACTGCAACTAATGAAAAACTGTTTTTT
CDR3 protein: CATSHETATNEKLFF

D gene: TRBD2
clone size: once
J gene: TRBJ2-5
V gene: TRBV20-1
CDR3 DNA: TGCAGTGCTAGTCCTATCTGGGGGGGCCAAGAGACCCAGTACTTC
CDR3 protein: CSASPIWGGQETQYF

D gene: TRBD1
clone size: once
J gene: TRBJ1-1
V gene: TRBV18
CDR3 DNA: TGTGCCAGCTCACCTGGACAGGGGATGAACACTGAAGCTTTCTTT
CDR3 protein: CASSPGQGMNTEAFF

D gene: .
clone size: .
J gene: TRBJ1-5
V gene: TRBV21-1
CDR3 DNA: TGTGCCAGCAGCCCACAAATAAGGGCACTCCGGGAGCCGGGAGCGCCCCAGCATTTT
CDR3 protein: CASSPQIRALREPGAPQHF

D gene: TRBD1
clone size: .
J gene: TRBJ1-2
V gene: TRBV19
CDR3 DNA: TGTGCCAGTAGTACGCAGGGGGCTTACGGCTACACCTTC
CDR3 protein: CASSTQGAYGYTF

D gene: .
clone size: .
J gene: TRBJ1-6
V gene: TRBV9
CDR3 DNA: TGTGCCAGCAGCGTAGGGGGGAGGCAGGGTGTTAATTCACCCCTCCACTTT
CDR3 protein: CASSVGGRQGVNSPLHF

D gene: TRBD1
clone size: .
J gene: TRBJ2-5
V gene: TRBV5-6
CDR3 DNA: TGTGCCAGCAGCTTCCAGACAGGGACGAACCAAGAGACCCAGTACTTC
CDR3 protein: CASSFQTGTNQETQYF